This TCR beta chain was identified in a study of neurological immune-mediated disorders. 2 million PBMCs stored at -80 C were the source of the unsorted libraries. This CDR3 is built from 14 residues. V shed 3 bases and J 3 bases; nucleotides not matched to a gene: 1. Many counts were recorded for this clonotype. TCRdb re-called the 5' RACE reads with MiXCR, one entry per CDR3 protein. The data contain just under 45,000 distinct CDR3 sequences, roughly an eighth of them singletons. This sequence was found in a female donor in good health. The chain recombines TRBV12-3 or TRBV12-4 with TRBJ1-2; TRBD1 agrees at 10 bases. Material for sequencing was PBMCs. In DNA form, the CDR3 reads TGTGCCAGCAGTTTGGGACAGGGGCACTATGGCTACACCTTC. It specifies CASSLGQGHYGYTF.